Below, 7 T cell receptor beta chains from the same sample are listed, as sequenced in a study of metastatic and nonmetastatic thyroid tumors. Using MiXCR, TCRdb reanalyzed the PCR reads. The data show 75,000 to 100,000 clones, 12% seen once. All patients reached thyroid surgery having received no treatment beforehand. Sequencing input: blood. These receptors were obtained from a female donor with papillary thyroid cancer or a benign thyroid nodule (not recorded which). Some clones in this sample may be carry-over from other donors' samples.

At least ten counts were recorded for this clone. Other DNA sequences in the same sample also yield this CDR3. V usage is TRBV2 and J usage is TRBJ1-5; 8 bases agree with TRBD1. The CDR3 sequence is 14 residues long. The V gene's germline CDR1 is SNHLY and CDR2 FYNNEI. V shed 10 bases and J 5 bases; nucleotides not matched to a gene: 10. The DNA for the CDR3 is TGTGCCACAGCAGGGGGACAGGCCGATCAGCCCCAGCATTTT. It yields the protein CATAGGQADQPQHF.

Worth noting for this clone: Being one base from a much bigger clone, this may be a read error. V is TRBV7-3 and J is TRBJ2-3; D might be TRBD1 (5 bases). The germline gives CDR1 SGHTA, CDR2 FQGTGA. CDR3 length: 12 amino acids. V was pared by 7 bases and J by 6 bases, with 11 bases between. CDR3 in amino acids: CASIPSGDTQYF. The CDR3 nucleotides read TGTGCCAGCATCCCATCAGGGGATACGCAGTATTTT.

A remark on this clone: A much larger clone lies a single base off, so this may be a read error. The chain has TRBV11-2 and TRBJ2-3, with a tentative D call TRBD1 (5 bases). Per the germline V gene, CDR1 is SGHAT and CDR2 is FQNNGV. The V end lost 6 bases, the J end lost 2 bases, and 15 bases lay between the germline ends. The CDR3 is 15 residues long. The CDR3 bases are TGTGCCAGCAGTCCGTTGCCAGGGATCACAGATACGCAGTATTTT. As protein: CASSPLPGITDTQYF.

This clone showed up many times. The chain recombines TRBV6-2 or TRBV6-3 with TRBJ1-2; 9 bases line up with TRBD1. Germline V CDR1 and CDR2: MNHEY, SVGEGT. This CDR3 has 17 amino acids. V dropped 4 bases and J dropped 2; count of bases not matched to a gene: 11. CDR3 DNA: TGTGCCAGCAGTTCCGTCAGGGACAGGGTTGAAAACTATGGCTACACCTTC. Its translation: CASSSVRDRVENYGYTF.

This clone was counted at least ten times. The chain couples TRBV24-1 to TRBJ2-5; D is possibly TRBD2 (6 bases). V lost 3 bases and J 2 bases, leaving 12 bases between the germline ends. This CDR3 spans 15 amino acids. CDR1 is KGHDR, CDR2 SFDVKD, per germline. The CDR3: CATSDPGVGQETQYF. As DNA, the CDR3 is TGTGCCACCAGTGATCCGGGGGTAGGACAAGAGACCCAGTACTTC.

This clone was seen repeatedly, ten times or more. V gene TRBV6-1 combines with J gene TRBJ1-4; D may be TRBD1 (5 bases). This CDR3 has 15 residues. Germline-derived CDR1 and CDR2 are MNHNS and SASEGT. Trimming left V 6 bases short and J 7 bases short, with 18 bases between. The CDR3 DNA sequence: TGTGCCAGCAGCCGACTGAGGGACCTGAGTGAAAAACTGTTTTTT. Its protein is CASSRLRDLSEKLFF.

With regard to this clone: A read error may be the cause here, since a much bigger clone is one base away. The V call is TRBV9, the J call TRBJ2-5; 10 bases map to TRBD1. The germline CDR1 and CDR2 sequences are SGDLS and YYNGEE. The CDR3 covers 15 residues. This CDR3 reads CASSVVTGGAETKYF. Here the CDR3 DNA reads TGTGCCAGCAGCGTAGTGACAGGGGGCGCGGAGACCAAGTACTTC.